This T cell receptor (beta chain) was profiled in a study of T cells in Graves' hyperthyroidism and ophthalmopathy. This clonotype was counted ten times or more. TCR beta CDR3 regions were amplified from RNA. The HTBI primer set was used in a first-round RT-PCR of the TCR CDR3. TCRdb analysed the multiplex PCR reads with MiXCR anew, one entry per CDR3 protein. The sample contains roughly 180,000 distinct CDR3 sequences, over 15% of which appear only once. V was shortened by 4 bases and J by 3 bases, with 13 bases between the two germline ends. This CDR3 has 15 residues. Germline V CDR1 and CDR2: SEHNR, FQNEAQ (reference sequence).

Specimen: blood. The clonotype originates from a woman in her fifties or sixties with Graves' hyperthyroidism. The chain carries TRBV7-9 and TRBJ1-5; D is perhaps TRBD1 (6 bases). The CDR3 bases are TGTGCCAGCAGCTCCGGGCAGGGGTTCAATCAGCCCCAGCATTTT. Its protein is CASSSGQGFNQPQHF.